A single T cell receptor (beta chain) is shown here with its context. In the authors' workflow: Using reference gene primer amplification, nucleated cell counts were estimated. Assay used: immunoSEQ multiplex PCR; TCRdb lists only in-frame clones, some missing. V, J and clone size reflect that table, while D and trimming were determined from the DNA. The sample yields roughly 140,000 clones, about 88% seen once. The data derive from a study of blood T cell repertoires in COVID-19. About the research overall: Acute and convalescent COVID-19 specimens originated in the United States, Italy and Spain. Sources were T cells, B-cell-depleted T cells, or PBMCs; the material itself was cDNA or gDNA.

Sequencing input: peripheral blood. This sequence originates from a middle-aged man with active or convalescent COVID-19.

The CDR3: CASSLGLAGVEQYF. The DNA of the CDR3 is TGTGCCAGCAGTTTAGGACTAGCGGGAGTCGAGCAGTACTTC. V is TRBV2 and J is TRBJ2-7, with 13 bases fitting TRBD2. From germline, CDR1 is SNHLY and CDR2 FYNNEI. The CDR3 is 14 residues long. The V gene end was trimmed by 5 bases and the J gene end by 6 bases; junction bases not matched to a gene: 4.